One sample yielded the 22 T cell receptor beta chains listed below, sequenced in a study of cytomegalovirus exposure and HLA in healthy donors. Use of 60 Vbeta and 13 Jbeta primers characterized the PCR. The assay was immunoSEQ multiplex PCR, and TCRdb's table has in-frame clones only and misses some. The sample records 65,000 to 90,000 clones, around 72% being singletons. The sequenced sample consisted of PBMCs. Receptors were obtained from a woman between 35 and 50 years old in good health and CMV-seropositive.

CDR3 coding DNA: TGCGCCAGCAGCTTGTCGCAGAGCACAGATACGCAGTATTTT. Translating gives CASSLSQSTDTQYF. The rearrangement links TRBV5-1 to TRBJ2-3; D remains ambiguous. Trimming left V 1 base short and J 0 bases short, with 6 bases between. Germline V gene data show CDR1 as SGHRS and CDR2 as YFSETQ. The CDR3 sequence is 14 residues long.

This chain connects TRBV12-5 to TRBJ1-6; tentative D call: TRBD1 (6 bases). The germline V and J ends were trimmed by 6 bases and 6 bases, with 18 bases remaining between them. CDR1 and CDR2 (germline): LGHNT, FRNRAP. The CDR3 has 16 residues. The CDR3: CASGPPGAGSNSPLHF. The CDR3 nucleotides are TGTGCTAGTGGACCGCCAGGGGCAGGCAGTAATTCACCCCTCCACTTT. Looking up the rest from reference TRBV12-5 and TRBJ1-6 gives the full variable domain: DARVTQTPRHKVTEMGQEVTMRCQPILGHNTVFWYRQTMMQGLELLAYFRNRAPLDDSGMPKDRFSAEMPDATLATLKIQPSEPRDSAVYFCASGPPGAGSNSPLHFGNGTRLTVT.

This clone is a singleton in its sample. The V call is TRBV28, the J call TRBJ2-1, with 10 nucleotides matching TRBD2. Germline CDR1 MDHEN, CDR2 SYDVKM. The length of the CDR3 is 14 residues. V gave up 11 bases and J gave up 6 bases; unmatched junction bases: 10. The CDR3 DNA follows: TGTGCCCTAGGGGAGCGGGGGGGCTCCAATGAGCAGTTCTTC. This gives the protein CALGERGGSNEQFF.

The genes are TRBV2 and TRBJ2-1, with 11 bases that match TRBD2. J was trimmed by 7 bases and V by 6 bases; bases with no gene match: 8. The CDR3 totals 15 residues. Germline V gene data show CDR1 as SNHLY and CDR2 as FYNNEI. The CDR3 DNA follows: TGTGCCAGCAGGGGGATAGCGGGGGGGAGGAATGAGCAGTTCTTC. Translation: CASRGIAGGRNEQFF.

CDR3 DNA: TGTGCCAGCAGCACGGACAGGGGGGACCTCATTAGCAATCAGCCCCAGCATTTT. It encodes CASSTDRGDLISNQPQHF. The rearrangement links TRBV7-9 to TRBJ1-5, with 10 bases that match TRBD1. V dropped 5 bases and J dropped 0; count of bases not matched to a gene: 10. Germline lookup yields CDR1 SEHNR and CDR2 FQNEAQ (reference sequence). The CDR3 length is 18 residues.

The V call is TRBV9, the J call TRBJ1-2, with 10 bases lining up with TRBD1. The germline V gene encodes CDR1 SGDLS and CDR2 YYNGEE. J lost 6 bases, V lost 5 bases, and 10 bases had no gene match. The CDR3 length is 15 residues. The CDR3 reads CASREQTGGQDGYTF. CDR3 bases: TGTGCCAGCAGAGAACAGACAGGGGGCCAGGATGGCTACACCTTC. Full variable domain (rest looked up from reference TRBV9 and TRBJ1-2): DSGVTQTPKHLITATGQRVTLRCSPRSGDLSVYWYQQSLDQGLQFLIQYYNGEERAKGNILERFSAQQFPDLHSELNLSSLELGDSALYFCASREQTGGQDGYTFGSGTRLTVV.

This clone was counted a few times. V and J are TRBV30 and TRBJ1-1, with D unresolved. CDR3 size: 12 residues. Germline lookup yields CDR1 GTSNPN and CDR2 SVGIG (reference sequence). The ends were cut back, 4 bases at V and 3 bases at J, with 9 bases in the middle. CDR3 in DNA: TGTGCCTGGACGATGGGAGACACTGAAGCTTTCTTT. Its translation is CAWTMGDTEAFF.

The CDR3 is CASSYGTGWFTEAFF. CDR3 in DNA: TGTGCCAGCAGTTACGGGACAGGGTGGTTCACTGAAGCTTTCTTT. V usage is TRBV6-5 and J usage is TRBJ1-1; 9 bases line up with TRBD1. After removal of 2 bases from V and 4 bases from J, the junction contained 5 bases not matched to a gene. CDR3 length: 15 amino acids. Germline lookup yields CDR1 MNHEY and CDR2 SVGAGI.

The chain recombines TRBV18 with TRBJ1-2; the match to TRBD1 covers 10 bases. In germline, CDR1 is KGHSH, CDR2 LQKENI. The CDR3 is made up of 14 amino acids. V trimming: 2 bases; J trimming: 6 bases; junction bases outside the gene matches: 3. The CDR3 spells CASSPAGTGDGYTF. DNA of the CDR3: TGTGCCAGCTCACCAGCCGGGACAGGGGATGGCTACACCTTC.

This clone came up a few times. The genes are TRBV11-2 and TRBJ2-7; maybe TRBD2 (6 bases). The germline gives CDR1 SGHAT, CDR2 FQNNGV. Between the trimmed V and J ends, which lost 3 bases and 6 bases, there was a span of 12 bases. This CDR3 is 13 amino acids long. This CDR3 reads CASSLGGGSEQYF. The CDR3 coding sequence is TGTGCCAGCAGCTTGGGAGGAGGGAGCGAGCAGTACTTC.

The chain has TRBV11-3 and TRBJ2-3; D possibly corresponds to TRBD2 (5 bases). The germline CDR1 and CDR2 sequences are SGHNT and YENEEA. V was clipped by 8 bases and J by 3 bases, with 12 bases between them. This CDR3 has 13 amino acids. This CDR3 reads CASGRDGTDTQYF. The CDR3 DNA is TGTGCCAGCGGCCGGGATGGGACAGATACGCAGTATTTT.

This clone was picked up a small number of times. The chain uses TRBV4-1 and TRBJ2-7, with 8 bases that match TRBD2. V gave up 0 bases and J gave up 0 bases; unmatched junction bases: 7. This CDR3 has 17 residues. Germline lookup yields CDR1 MGHRA and CDR2 YSYEKL. The CDR3: CASSQDRSSGVSYEQYF. CDR3 in DNA: TGCGCCAGCAGCCAAGATCGGAGTAGCGGGGTCTCCTACGAGCAGTACTTC.

The chain employs TRBV19 and TRBJ1-5, with 10 positions matching TRBD1. Germline assignment: CDR1 LNHDA and CDR2 SQIVND (reference sequence). This CDR3 has 14 amino acids. V shed 7 bases and J 7 bases; nucleotides not matched to a gene: 7. In DNA form, the CDR3 reads TGTGCCAGTACTGACAGGGGGCGTAAGCAGCCCCAGCATTTT. Residues: CASTDRGRKQPQHF.

The V call is TRBV6-5, the J call TRBJ2-5; TRBD1 aligns across 7 bases. The DNA end favors TRBJ2-7, so the J call may be wrong. Per germline, CDR1 MNHEY and CDR2 SVGAGI. This CDR3 comprises 16 residues. CDR3 protein: CASSSSEGGSLYEQYF. CDR3 nucleotide sequence: TGTGCCAGCAGTTCCTCTGAAGGGGGCAGTCTATACGAGCAGTACTTC.

V usage is TRBV29-1 and J usage is TRBJ1-5, with 7 bases identical to TRBD1. This CDR3 has 14 amino acids. The germline V gene has CDR1 SQVTM and CDR2 ANQGSEA. The trim removed 4 bases at V and 4 bases at J, leaving 7 bases unmatched. The CDR3: CSVGTGEGNQPQHF. The CDR3 nucleotides are TGCAGCGTTGGAACAGGGGAAGGGAATCAGCCCCAGCATTTT.

The V and J genes are TRBV2 and TRBJ1-5; 8 bases agree with TRBD1. This CDR3 has 15 residues. The V and J ends lost 6 bases and 4 bases, in that order; junction bases with no gene match: 8. Germline V CDR1 and CDR2: SNHLY, FYNNEI. CDR3 sequence reads: CASRRGRGQNQPQHF. DNA for the CDR3: TGTGCCAGCAGGCGGGGCAGGGGGCAGAATCAGCCCCAGCATTTT.

V and J are TRBV7-2 and TRBJ1-4; tentative D call: TRBD1 (5 bases). CDR1 is SGHTA, CDR2 FQGNSA, per germline. V was pared by 5 bases and J by 4 bases, with 11 bases between. This CDR3 contains 14 residues. The CDR3 DNA sequence: TGTGCCAGCAGCGCGGGACGGATTAATGAAAAACTGTTTTTT. Translating it yields CASSAGRINEKLFF.

This clone was detected a few times. Germline and junction disagree at one end, which may indicate a read error. The V gene is TRBV2, the J gene TRBJ1-1; D is ambiguous. The CDR3 totals 14 residues. CDR1 is SNHLY, CDR2 FYNNEI, per germline. The CDR3 is CASREGLRNTEAFF. CDR3 nucleotide sequence: TGTGCCAGCAGAGAAGGACTGAGGAACACTGAAGCTTTCTTT.

This clone was recorded once. The rearrangement joins TRBV2 to TRBJ1-5, with 12 positions matching TRBD1. This CDR3 is 15 amino acids long. After removal of 5 bases from V and 7 bases from J, the junction contained 6 bases not matched to a gene. The germline V gene encodes CDR1 SNHLY and CDR2 FYNNEI. The CDR3 coding sequence is TGTGCCAGCAGTTGGGACAGGGGGCGGGAGCAGCCCCAGCATTTT. Its translation is CASSWDRGREQPQHF.

The rearrangement joins TRBV30 to TRBJ1-1; 7 positions match TRBD1. V dropped 3 bases and J dropped 7; count of bases not matched to a gene: 11. CDR1 and CDR2 (germline): GTSNPN, SVGIG (reference sequence). The CDR3 consists of 14 residues. The CDR3 region is CAWSGDRPTIEAFF. The CDR3 DNA follows: TGTGCCTGGAGCGGGGACAGACCCACGATTGAAGCTTTCTTT.

The genes are TRBV19 and TRBJ1-2; 8 positions agree with TRBD1. V trimming: 1 base; J trimming: 1 base; junction bases outside the gene matches: 14. This CDR3 has 19 amino acids. Germline V gene sequence: CDR1 LNHDA, CDR2 SQIVND (reference sequence). The CDR3 loop reads CASSIVGPGQDLINYGYTF. The CDR3 DNA reads as TGTGCCAGTAGTATAGTTGGCCCGGGACAGGACCTTATTAACTATGGCTACACCTTC. Filled out from reference TRBV19 and TRBJ1-2, the complete variable domain reads DGGITQSPKYLFRKEGQNVTLSCEQNLNHDAMYWYRQDPGQGLRLIYYSQIVNDFQKGDIAEGYSVSREKKESFPLTVTSAQKNPTAFYLCASSIVGPGQDLINYGYTFGSGTRLTVV.

The chain employs TRBV6-6 and TRBJ2-7, with 10 bases identical to TRBD2. Trimming removed 0 bases from V and 2 bases from J; junction bases left unmatched: 4. Germline V CDR1 and CDR2: MNHNY, SVGAGI (reference sequence). This CDR3 region has 16 residues. The CDR3 region is CASSYSSGGGPYEQYF. CDR3 nucleotides: TGTGCCAGCAGTTACTCGAGCGGGGGGGGGCCCTACGAGCAGTACTTC.